This TCR beta chain originates from a study of early T cells in non-severe SARS-CoV-2 infection. Study-wide background: Sequencing targeted bulk RNA from unsorted whole blood, leaving chains unpaired. Study results and caveats: Matches to VDJdb favored anti-spike CD8 responses and missed private and CD4 specificities.

Unique molecular identifiers tagged individual cDNA molecules. TCRdb analysed the 5' RACE reads with MiXCR anew, one entry per CDR3 protein. The top ten clones hold about 3.4% of a sample with tens of thousands of distinct CDR3 sequences, more than 5.5% of them seen once. The CDR3 spans 16 residues. Germline CDR1 reads LGHNA; CDR2 reads YNFKEQ. V gave up 0 bases and J gave up 3 bases, with 12 bases separating them. In regard to this clonotype: The antigen remains unidentified.

The sample consisted of whole blood, taken at baseline. This TCR came from an adult who was a healthcare worker with PCR-confirmed SARS-CoV-2 infection or an uninfected control (not recorded which). This chain links TRBV4-2 with TRBJ2-1; the D is unclear. CDR3 coding DNA: TGTGCCAGCAGCCAAGATACAACGCGGAACTACAATGAGCAGTTCTTC. This translates into CASSQDTTRNYNEQFF.